These 17 T cell receptor beta chains share one sample of origin, sequenced in a study of cytomegalovirus exposure and HLA in healthy donors. The protocol was immunoSEQ multiplex PCR, while the TCRdb copy is restricted to in-frame clones and leaves out a portion. This table has about 64,000 clones, 85% to 95% appearing once. What was sequenced was PBMCs. Receptors were obtained from a woman in her late teens or twenties in good health and CMV-seropositive.

The rearrangement links TRBV9 to TRBJ1-2; TRBD1 is a possible D gene (5 bases). Trimming removed 0 bases at V and 7 bases at J, with 16 bases between. CDR3 length: 15 amino acids. CDR1 and CDR2 (germline): SGDLS, YYNGEE. CDR3 sequence reads: CASSVVSGGGGGYTF. In nucleotides, the CDR3 is TGTGCCAGCAGCGTAGTCTCCGGGGGAGGCGGTGGCTACACCTTC.

The rearrangement joins TRBV5-5 to TRBJ1-3, with a tentative D call TRBD1 (6 bases). The CDR3 totals 15 residues. The V end was cut by 0 bases, the J end by 2 bases, with 9 bases between. CDR1 and CDR2 (germline): SGHKS, YYEKEE (reference sequence). The CDR3 sequence: CASSLGGHPGNTIYF. The CDR3 nucleotides read TGTGCCAGCAGCTTGGGGGGGCACCCTGGAAACACCATATATTTT.

The rearrangement uses TRBV6-5 and TRBJ2-2; tentatively, D is TRBD2 (6 bases). Trimming took 5 bases from V and 6 from J, leaving 13 bases between them. This CDR3 is 14 amino acids long. From germline, CDR1 is MNHEY and CDR2 SVGAGI. CDR3 amino acids: CASSPVEGPGELFF. The CDR3 DNA sequence: TGTGCCAGCAGTCCTGTGGAGGGTCCCGGGGAGCTGTTTTTT.

The chain recombines TRBV27 with TRBJ2-1, with D possibly being TRBD2 (7 bases). The CDR3 extends over 11 amino acids. Trimming pared 4 bases from V and 15 bases from J, leaving 13 bases between. Looked up from germline, CDR1 is MNHEY and CDR2 is SMNVEV (reference sequence). The CDR3 sequence is CASSSPGGAFF. DNA for the CDR3: TGTGCCAGCAGTTCGCCGGGGGGCGCGTTCTTC.

The chain has TRBV19 and TRBJ2-1; D is uncertain. CDR3 size: 15 residues. V lost 3 bases, J lost 4 bases, and 13 bases lay in between. Looked up from germline, CDR1 is LNHDA and CDR2 is SQIVND (reference sequence). In DNA, the CDR3 is TGTGCCAGTAGTATGGCCAGTCAGATTTACAATGAGCAGTTCTTC. This gives the protein CASSMASQIYNEQFF.

The DNA of the CDR3 is TGTGCCAGCAGCTCCGGGACTAGCGGCCTCTACAATGAGCAGTTCTTC. Protein product: CASSSGTSGLYNEQFF. The chain carries TRBV5-4 and TRBJ2-1; TRBD2 agrees at 11 bases. The trim removed 3 bases at V and 3 bases at J, leaving 5 bases unmatched. This CDR3 contains 16 residues. Germline CDR1 reads SGHNT; CDR2 reads YYREEE (reference sequence).

The chain couples TRBV28 to TRBJ1-3, with D unresolved. CDR1 MDHEN and CDR2 SYDVKM come from the germline V gene. This CDR3 is 12 amino acids long. Trimming stripped 5 bases from V and 4 bases from J, with 6 bases between. The CDR3 sequence: CASSTTGNTIYF. CDR3 coding DNA: TGTGCCAGCAGTACGACAGGAAACACCATATATTTT.

The V gene is TRBV6-4, the J gene TRBJ1-1; TRBD1 is a possible D gene (6 bases). CDR3 length equals 13 residues. V lost 3 bases to trimming and J lost 4 bases, with 9 bases between them. Germline V CDR1 and CDR2: MRHNA, SNTAGT. DNA of the CDR3: TGTGCCAGCAGTGATAACAGGGCCACTGAAGCTTTCTTT. This gives the protein CASSDNRATEAFF.

J is TRBJ1-1 and V is TRBV10-3; 9 bases align to TRBD1. Germline CDR1 is ENHRY and CDR2 is SYGVKD. V shed 0 bases and J 11 bases; nucleotides not matched to a gene: 4. This CDR3 has 13 residues. The CDR3 DNA follows: TGTGCCATCAGTGAGTCTGCCGGGACAGGGGCTTTCTTT. Translating gives CAISESAGTGAFF.

This chain uses TRBV14 with TRBJ2-7, with 9 bases matching TRBD2. The ends lost 4 bases at V and 0 bases at J; junction bases unmatched: 13. The germline V gene encodes CDR1 SGHDN and CDR2 FVKESK. The CDR3 runs to 18 residues. The chain's CDR3 is CASSRLTSSGTFSYEQYF. DNA of the CDR3: TGTGCCAGCAGCCGACTTACCTCTAGCGGGACTTTCTCCTACGAGCAGTACTTC.

This clone was seen a few times. The gene calls are TRBV5-1 and TRBJ1-1, with no clear D. The germline V gene encodes CDR1 SGHRS and CDR2 YFSETQ. The V and J ends lost 0 bases and 2 bases respectively, with 8 bases between them. The CDR3 sequence is 14 residues long. For the CDR3, the DNA is TGCGCCAGCAGCTTGGCCCCCCTTAACACTGAAGCTTTCTTT. This translates into CASSLAPLNTEAFF.

The chain combines TRBV7-2 with TRBJ2-1, with D unclear. The CDR3 covers 16 residues. V was trimmed by 1 base and J by 10 bases, leaving 20 bases between them. CDR1 is SGHTA and CDR2 is FQGNSA in the germline V gene. The CDR3 bases are TGTGCCAGCAGCTTAGTATTTAGTGGTATTGTGATGGAGCAGTTCTTC. Its translation is CASSLVFSGIVMEQFF.

The gene calls are TRBV29-1 and TRBJ2-1; 7 bases match TRBD1. V dropped 7 bases and J dropped 1; count of bases not matched to a gene: 10. The germline V gene encodes CDR1 SQVTM and CDR2 ANQGSEA. The CDR3 runs to 15 residues. CDR3 protein: CSAGNRGYSYNEQFF. The CDR3 coding sequence is TGCAGCGCGGGAAACAGGGGTTATTCCTACAATGAGCAGTTCTTC.

The chain links TRBV28 to TRBJ2-7; 14 bases are shared with TRBD2. The CDR3 totals 15 residues. Germline lookup yields CDR1 MDHEN and CDR2 SYDVKM. V dropped 4 bases and J dropped 5; count of bases not matched to a gene: 4. The CDR3 DNA follows: TGTGCCAGCAGTTCTCTGACTAGCGGGAGGGACGAGCAGTACTTC. Protein: CASSSLTSGRDEQYF. Based on the CDR3 plus reference TRBV28 and TRBJ2-7, the full variable domain is DVKVTQSSRYLVKRTGEKVFLECVQDMDHENMFWYRQDPGLGLRLIYFSYDVKMKEKGDIPEGYSVSREKKERFSLILESASTNQTSMYLCASSSLTSGRDEQYFGPGTRLTVT.

This sequence joins TRBV27 and TRBJ2-5; the match to TRBD2 covers 8 bases. The CDR3 has 20 residues. With V trimmed by 5 bases and J by 5 bases, 25 bases remained unmatched. Germline CDR1 and CDR2: MNHEY and SMNVEV (reference sequence). CDR3 residues: CASSGLVETGGPTLLETQYF. CDR3 bases: TGTGCCAGCAGTGGTTTGGTTGAGACGGGAGGGCCAACACTTCTGGAGACCCAGTACTTC.

The chain is built from TRBV2 and TRBJ2-7; TRBD2 aligns across 9 bases. This CDR3 is built from 14 residues. Germline trimming cut 5 bases from V and 6 bases from J; bases unmatched to any gene: 8. In germline, CDR1 is SNHLY, CDR2 FYNNEI. The CDR3 bases are TGTGCCAGCAGTCGCGGCGGGGGGGCCGCCGAGCAGTACTTC. Translation gives CASSRGGGAAEQYF.

The J gene is TRBJ1-6, the V gene TRBV7-2, with 7 nucleotides matching TRBD1. CDR1 and CDR2 from the germline V gene are SGHTA and FQGNSA. V trimming: 2 bases; J trimming: 10 bases; junction bases outside the gene matches: 8. This CDR3 contains 15 residues. The CDR3 DNA is TGTGCCAGCAGCTTAAGACAGGGCCGCCGGTCACCCCTCCACTTT. This codes for CASSLRQGRRSPLHF.